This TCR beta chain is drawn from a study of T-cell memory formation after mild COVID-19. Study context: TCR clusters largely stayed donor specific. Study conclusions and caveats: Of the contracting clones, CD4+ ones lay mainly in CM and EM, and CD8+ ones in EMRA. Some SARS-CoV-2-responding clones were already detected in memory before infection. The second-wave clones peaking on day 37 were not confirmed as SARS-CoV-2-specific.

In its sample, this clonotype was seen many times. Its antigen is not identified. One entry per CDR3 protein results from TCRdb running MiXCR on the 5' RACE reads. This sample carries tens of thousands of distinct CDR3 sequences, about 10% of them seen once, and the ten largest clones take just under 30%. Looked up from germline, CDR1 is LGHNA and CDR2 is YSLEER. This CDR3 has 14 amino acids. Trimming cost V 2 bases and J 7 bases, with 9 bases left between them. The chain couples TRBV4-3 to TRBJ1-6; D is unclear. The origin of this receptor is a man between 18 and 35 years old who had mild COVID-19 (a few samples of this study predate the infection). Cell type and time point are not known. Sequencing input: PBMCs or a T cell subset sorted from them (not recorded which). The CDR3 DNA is TGCGCCAGCAGCCAAAGTTTCGAGAATTCACCCCTCCACTTT. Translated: CASSQSFENSPLHF.